This T cell receptor (beta chain) was retrieved from a study of blood T cell repertoires in COVID-19. V was trimmed by 4 bases and J by 5 bases, leaving 14 bases between them. The CDR3 length is 13 residues. Per the germline V gene, CDR1 is GTSNPN and CDR2 is SVGIG (reference sequence). As handled by the study authors: Amplified reference gene primers provided the basis for estimating nucleated cell counts. Sequencing was performed with immunoSEQ multiplex PCR; in TCRdb, only in-frame clones are kept and a portion is missing. V and J calls and clone size come straight from that table; D and trimming were deduced from the DNA. The table includes 220,000 or so clones, 80% to 85% detected once.

The V call is TRBV30, the J call TRBJ1-1, with D hard to call. The clonotype comes from an elderly woman with COVID-19, enrolled during active disease. The sequencing sample was made of peripheral blood. The CDR3 DNA reads as TGTGCCTGGACTACACAGAGGGAAACTGAAGCTTTCTTT. Protein product: CAWTTQRETEAFF. Full variable domain (rest looked up from reference TRBV30 and TRBJ1-1): SQTIHQWPATLVQPVGSPLSLECTVEGTSNPNLYWYRQAAGRGLQLLFYSVGIGQISSEVPQNLSASRPQDRQFILSSKKLLLSDSGFYLCAWTTQRETEAFFGQGTRLTVV.